This T cell receptor beta chain comes out of a study of beta chain features in type 1 diabetes. Markers CD45RO/CCR7/CD25/CD127/CD95/CD27 served to sort CD4+ naive, central memory, regulatory and stem cell-like memory cells. Purities in excess of 95% were seen in all sorted populations. The germline V and J ends were trimmed by 6 bases and 5 bases, with 20 bases remaining between them. The CDR3 is 16 residues long. Germline CDR1 reads SGHAT; CDR2 reads FQNNGV. Reverse transcribing all isolated RNA meant expressed TCRB transcripts were sequenced. The repertoire was sequenced with immunoSEQ multiplex PCR; TCRdb's copy has only in-frame clones and lacks some. Here the sample spans hundreds of thousands of clones, about 12% being singletons.

This sequence was found in a man aged 18 to 30 in good health. V and J are TRBV11-2 and TRBJ2-1; a weak D match, TRBD1 (6 bases). The sequenced material came from naive CD4+ T cells from blood. The CDR3 sequence is CASRPYLGQRDNEQFF. Written as DNA, the CDR3 is TGTGCCAGCAGACCATATTTGGGACAACGGGACAATGAGCAGTTCTTC.